This record covers a single TCR beta chain. Antigen: not known. The CDR3 is made up of 18 amino acids. The germline V gene encodes CDR1 SGDLS and CDR2 YYNGEE. Trimming at V came to 1 base and at J to 9 bases, leaving 14 bases not matched to a gene. The data derive from a study of graft-versus-host responses after intestinal transplantation. At the level of the study: Anti-thymocyte globulin was used for induction in all recipients, who then took tacrolimus and steroids for roughly three years. General study results and limits: After transplant, early declines in HvG clones were associated with peak levels of circulating GvH clones. Patients who carried graft-donor T cell macrochimerism also had high graft-versus-host to host-versus-graft clonal ratios in their allografts.

Sequencing was performed with immunoSEQ multiplex PCR; in TCRdb, only in-frame clones are kept and a portion is missing. The data hold over 90,000 clones, with around 91% observed a single time. This TCR was recovered from a human donor who was the organ donor for an intestinal transplant. The source was unstimulated CD4+ T cells sorted from spleen or lymph node cells, collected before transplant. This chain connects TRBV9 to TRBJ2-1, with TRBD2 matching 12 bases. Here the CDR3 reads CASSVLPRLAGDGSEQFF. DNA for the CDR3: TGTGCCAGCAGCGTATTACCCAGACTAGCGGGGGACGGGAGTGAGCAGTTCTTC.